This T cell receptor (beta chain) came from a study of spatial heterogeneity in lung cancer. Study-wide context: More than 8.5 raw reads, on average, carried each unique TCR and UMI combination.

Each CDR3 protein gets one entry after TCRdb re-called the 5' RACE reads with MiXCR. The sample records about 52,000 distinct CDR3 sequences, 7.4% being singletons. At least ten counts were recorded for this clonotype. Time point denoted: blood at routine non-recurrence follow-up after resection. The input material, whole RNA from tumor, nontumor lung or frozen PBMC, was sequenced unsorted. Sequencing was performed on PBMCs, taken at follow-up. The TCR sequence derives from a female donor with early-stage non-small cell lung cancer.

The DNA of the CDR3 is TGCGCCAGCAGCTTGGCCCAGTTAAGCTCCTACAATGAGCAGTTCTTC. Protein product: CASSLAQLSSYNEQFF. The chain carries TRBV5-1 and TRBJ2-1; unclear D gene. CDR1 and CDR2 (germline): SGHRS, YFSETQ. V gave up 0 bases and J gave up 0 bases, with 10 bases separating them. The CDR3 is 16 residues long.